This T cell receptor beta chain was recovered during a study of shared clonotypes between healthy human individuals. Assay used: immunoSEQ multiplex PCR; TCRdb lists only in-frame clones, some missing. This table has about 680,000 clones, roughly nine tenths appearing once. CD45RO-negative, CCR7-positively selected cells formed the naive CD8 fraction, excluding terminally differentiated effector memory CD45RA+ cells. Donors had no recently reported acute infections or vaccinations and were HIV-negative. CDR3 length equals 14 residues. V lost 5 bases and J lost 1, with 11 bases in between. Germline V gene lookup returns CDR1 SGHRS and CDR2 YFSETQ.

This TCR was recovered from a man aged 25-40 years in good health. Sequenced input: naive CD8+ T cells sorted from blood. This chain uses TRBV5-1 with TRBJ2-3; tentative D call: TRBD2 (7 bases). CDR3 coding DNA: TGCGCCAGCAGATCGGGGGGCCGCACAGATACGCAGTATTTT. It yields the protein CASRSGGRTDTQYF.